These 16 T cell receptor beta chains share one sample of origin, sequenced in a study of T cell changes during pregnancy in multiple sclerosis. Clones were read by immunoSEQ multiplex PCR, and TCRdb kept only the in-frame ones, dropping some. Among approximately 63,000 clones listed, roughly nine tenths were seen once. The starting material was peripheral blood, obtained after pregnancy. Receptors were obtained from a female donor in good health, enrolled as a control in a pregnancy study.

This chain connects TRBV18 to TRBJ1-5, with D unclear. Germline CDR1 KGHSH, CDR2 LQKENI. V was cut by 2 bases and J by 0 bases, with 14 bases left in between. The CDR3 has 17 residues. The CDR3 DNA follows: TGTGCCAGCTCACCATCGACTGACCCTTATAGCAATCAGCCCCAGCATTTT. This gives the protein CASSPSTDPYSNQPQHF.

The chain employs TRBV6-1 and TRBJ2-3; 11 bases agree with TRBD1. There are 15 residues in the CDR3. After removal of 7 bases from V and 3 bases from J, the junction contained 6 bases not matched to a gene. CDR1 and CDR2 from the germline V gene are MNHNS and SASEGT. As DNA, the CDR3 is TGTGCCAGCAACGAGGGACAGGGGGTGACAGATACGCAGTATTTT. Translated: CASNEGQGVTDTQYF.

The rearrangement uses TRBV6-5 and TRBJ1-3, with unresolved D. The CDR3 has 13 amino acids. The V end was cut by 6 bases, the J end by 8 bases, with 14 bases between. Looked up from germline, CDR1 is MNHEY and CDR2 is SVGAGI. The CDR3 here is CASSPGPGDTIYF. The CDR3 bases are TGTGCCAGCAGCCCCGGCCCCGGAGACACCATATATTTT.

About this clone: One end of the junction does not line up with germline, which may come from a read error. The chain combines TRBV7-7 with TRBJ2-7, with 9 bases matching TRBD1. Germline V gene lookup returns CDR1 SSHAT and CDR2 FNYEAQ (reference sequence). The CDR3 length is 13 residues. The CDR3 is CASSRDRGYEQYF. In DNA, the CDR3 is TGTGCTAGCAGCCGCGACAGGGGGTATGAGCAGTACTTC.

The CDR3: CASSAGNTEAFF. Here the CDR3 DNA reads TGTGCCAGCAGTGCGGGAAACACTGAAGCTTTCTTT. The V gene is TRBV25-1, the J gene TRBJ1-1; no firm D call. V dropped 4 bases and J dropped 2 bases, with 5 bases sitting between them. Germline V gene sequence: CDR1 MGHDK, CDR2 SYGVNS. The CDR3 loop spans 12 amino acids.

This chain uses TRBV15 with TRBJ1-2, with TRBD1 as a possible D gene (5 bases). The CDR3 is made up of 17 amino acids. CDR1 LNHNV and CDR2 YYDKDF come from the germline V gene (reference sequence). Trimming took off 0 bases at V and 7 bases at J, with 21 bases between the two ends. This CDR3 reads CATSRDLGTSGVGGYTF. For the CDR3, the DNA is TGTGCCACCAGCAGAGATCTTGGGACCTCGGGGGTGGGTGGCTACACCTTC.

Written as DNA, the CDR3 is TGTGCCAGCAGTTACGAGCGGGGAGAGACCCAGTACTTC. This sequence encodes CASSYERGETQYF. The chain recombines TRBV6-5 with TRBJ2-5; 7 nucleotides match TRBD2. V dropped 2 bases and J dropped 4; count of bases not matched to a gene: 1. This CDR3 is 13 amino acids long. CDR1 MNHEY and CDR2 SVGAGI come from the germline V gene.

V usage is TRBV10-3 and J usage is TRBJ2-5, with TRBD2 identical over 8 bases. CDR3 size: 14 residues. Germline CDR1 reads ENHRY; CDR2 reads SYGVKD. The V gene end was trimmed by 10 bases and the J gene end by 4 bases; junction bases not matched to a gene: 11. The CDR3 spells CATSPGTSTETQYF. The DNA for the CDR3 is TGTGCCACCTCCCCGGGGACTAGTACAGAGACCCAGTACTTC.

This clone came up a few times. The chain combines TRBV4-3 with TRBJ2-7; 8 nucleotides align to TRBD1. The trim removed 1 base at V and 2 bases at J, leaving 4 bases unmatched. The CDR3 has 15 residues. Germline-derived CDR1 and CDR2 are LGHNA and YSLEER. The CDR3 loop is CASSQVRDRPYEQYF. The CDR3 DNA is TGCGCCAGCAGCCAAGTCCGGGACAGGCCCTACGAGCAGTACTTC.

This clone was recorded a few times. The chain combines TRBV19 with TRBJ2-5; 8 positions match TRBD2. J was trimmed by 4 bases and V by 5 bases; bases with no gene match: 6. The CDR3 is made up of 14 amino acids. Germline V gene lookup returns CDR1 LNHDA and CDR2 SQIVND (reference sequence). CDR3 DNA: TGTGCCAGTAGTCCCGGGACTAGTCGAGAGACCCAGTACTTC. As protein: CASSPGTSRETQYF.

This chain links TRBV29-1 with TRBJ1-3; no clear D gene. CDR1 is SQVTM, CDR2 ANQGSEA, per germline. The CDR3 is 13 amino acids. V shed 4 bases and J shed 1 base, with 8 bases lying between them. This CDR3 reads CSVVGCSGNTIYF. The CDR3 nucleotides read TGCAGCGTTGTGGGCTGTTCTGGAAACACCATATATTTT.

The rearrangement links TRBV13 to TRBJ1-4, with D possibly TRBD1 on 6 matching bases. This CDR3 is 14 amino acids long. Germline V gene data show CDR1 as PRHDT and CDR2 as FYEKMQ (reference sequence). The V and J ends lost 3 bases and 8 bases respectively, with 13 bases between them. CDR3 protein: CASSFKGVPEKLFF. The CDR3 DNA follows: TGTGCCAGCAGCTTTAAGGGGGTGCCCGAAAAACTGTTTTTT.

The chain has TRBV10-3 and TRBJ1-2; D might be TRBD1 (5 bases). CDR3 size: 14 residues. CDR1 and CDR2 from the germline V gene are ENHRY and SYGVKD. Trimming pared 3 bases from V and 4 bases from J, leaving 12 bases between. CDR3 coding DNA: TGTGCCATCAGTGAACGACAGTTCTCCTATGGCTACACCTTC. This sequence encodes CAISERQFSYGYTF.

A single count supports this clone. The chain combines TRBV9 with TRBJ2-1; TRBD2 matches 7 bases. Germline V gene sequence: CDR1 SGDLS, CDR2 YYNGEE. The CDR3 is made up of 18 amino acids. V was clipped by 2 bases and J by 4 bases; unmatched bases: 15. The CDR3 reads CASSVGPGGYDFYNEQFF. In DNA form, the CDR3 reads TGTGCCAGCAGCGTCGGACCCGGGGGGTACGACTTTTACAATGAGCAGTTCTTC.

The chain uses TRBV6-6 and TRBJ1-5; no clear D gene. The CDR3 runs to 13 residues. In germline, CDR1 is MNHNY, CDR2 SVGAGI (reference sequence). V dropped 7 bases and J dropped 0 bases, with 7 bases sitting between them. CDR3 in DNA: TGTGCCAGCAACGGTGGTAGCAATCAGCCCCAGCATTTT. Protein sequence: CASNGGSNQPQHF.

This clone was seen a few times. The chain is built from TRBV14 and TRBJ2-7, with a weak D call TRBD1 (5 bases). The germline CDR1 and CDR2 sequences are SGHDN and FVKESK. Deletions cut 2 bases from V and 2 bases from J, with 10 bases between. CDR3 length: 14 residues. In DNA form, the CDR3 reads TGTGCCAGCAGCCAACAGGGTAGGCCCTACGAGCAGTACTTC. Its protein product is CASSQQGRPYEQYF.